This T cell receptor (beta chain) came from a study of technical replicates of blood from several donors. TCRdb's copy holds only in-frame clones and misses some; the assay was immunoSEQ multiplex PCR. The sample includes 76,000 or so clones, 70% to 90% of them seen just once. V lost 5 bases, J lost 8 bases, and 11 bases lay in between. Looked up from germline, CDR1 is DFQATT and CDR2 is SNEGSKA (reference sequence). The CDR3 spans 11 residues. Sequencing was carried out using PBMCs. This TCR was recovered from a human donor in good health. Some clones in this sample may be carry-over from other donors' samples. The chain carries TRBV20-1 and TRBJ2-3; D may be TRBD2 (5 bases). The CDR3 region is CSALLEPTQYF. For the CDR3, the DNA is TGCAGTGCTTTACTAGAACCTACGCAGTATTTT.